This T cell receptor beta chain was sequenced in a study of regulatory T cells in long-lasting Graves disease. Findings and limits, study-wide: Favored gene segments in persistent disease were TRBV28, TRBJ1-2 and TRBJ2-5.

Time point described: newly diagnosed GD, antithyroid drugs for less than 3 months. Making the TCR library involved RNA that had been extracted from PBMCs. On this clonotype: Its cognate antigen is unknown.

Assembly of TCR beta libraries relied on iRepertoire HTBI primers together with Arm-PCR of CDR3 regions. MiXCR was run by TCRdb on the multiplex PCR reads, yielding one entry per CDR3 protein. Of roughly 420,000 distinct CDR3 sequences in the sample, 16% are singletons; the top ten hold about 23%. The germline V gene encodes CDR1 DFQATT and CDR2 SNEGSKA (reference sequence). Trimming cost V 1 base and J 6 bases; bases outside gene matches: 7. The CDR3 length is 14 residues. These data also formed part of another study, on T cells in Graves' hyperthyroidism and ophthalmopathy. Per that paper: Stable disease denoted Graves' hyperthyroidism without ophthalmopathy progression within 18 months. Blood also carried most thyroid clonotypes expanded above 0.001.

The clonotype comes from a woman between 18 and 29 years old with Graves disease. The chain employs TRBV20-1 and TRBJ2-7, with TRBD2 identical over 9 bases. The sequences come from peripheral blood mononuclear cells (PBMCs), collected at new diagnosis, from a patient treated with antithyroid drugs. The CDR3 loop is CSARGLAEPIEQYF. CDR3 coding DNA: TGCAGTGCTAGAGGACTAGCGGAGCCTATCGAGCAGTACTTC.